This section outlines one T cell receptor (beta chain) sequence together with its context. The antigen it recognizes is unknown. No quality values exist for individual bases; no much larger clone is one base distant. The germline V gene encodes CDR1 SGHRS and CDR2 YFSETQ. There are 15 amino acids in the CDR3, from cysteine to phenylalanine inclusive. The DNA shown is the 45-base CDR3, in frame from base 1. The germline ends are 12 bases apart after V is trimmed by 7 bases and J by 1 base. This specimen's treatment or condition label, per the study, means: suppressive antiretroviral therapy. Lysates of CMV-infected fibroblasts at about 10 ug/mL were used to stimulate the cells. CD4+ T cells that responded were sorted based on upregulation of both CD40 ligand and CD69. Participants were HIV-1-infected adults who started suppressive ART during chronic infection. Plasma HIV-1 RNA had been undetectable (below 50 copies/mL) in participants for at least 4 years. To be included, a participant needed positive CMV serology and a CD4+ T cell count above 400 cells/uL. Before stimulation, PBMCs were isolated using density centrifugation and then depleted of CD8+ T cells. CD8-depleted PBMCs were stimulated for approximately 18 hours with anti-CD28/CD49d costimulation, CD40-blocking antibody and enfuvirtide to prevent new infections. Cell sorting was done on a Beckman Coulter MoFlo Legacy or XDP sorter, and dead cells were excluded with propidium iodide. The QIAamp DNA Mini Kit was used for genomic DNA extraction from samples above one million cells, and the Quick-DNA Microprep Kit was used otherwise.

The data originate from a study of persistence of HIV-infected CD4 T cells (dated by TCRdb to 2019 to 2021). General notes on the study: The median time participants had been on suppressive ART was about 8 years. Peripheral blood samples of up to 180 mL were collected at multiple time points, except for a couple of participants, who underwent leukapheresis at a single time point. The study isolated CMV- and HIV-1 Gag-responding CD4+ T cells from ART-treated individuals to examine antigen-driven clonal expansion of HIV-1-infected cells. TCRbeta sequencing assessed the clonality of all cells in each sorted population, while proviral sequencing assessed the clonality of infected cells. The TCR cluster analysis across participants included 8 or 9 participants for CMV and six or seven participants for Gag.

What the work shows at the level of the full study, not this receptor alone: TCR oligoclonality correlated with proviral oligoclonality within the same sorted populations. Only a small number of individuals took part in the study, and only a limited range of antigens was tested. TCRbeta richness in CMV- and Gag-responding cells was significantly lower than in anti-CD3/anti-CD28-responding cells; CMV-responding cells had higher oligoclonality than CD3/CD28-stimulated and Gag-responding cells. Degenerate expanded CDR3beta sequences were enriched in antigen-responding cells, suggesting convergent selection of CD4+ responses to CMV and Gag. Restriction of bulk TCR analyses to the rare CMV-responding cells that actually carried HIV-1 proviruses was not possible.

The immunoSEQ hsTCRB assay version 4, run in survey mode, was used to sequence TCRbeta repertoires from genomic DNA. Genomic DNA was diluted to 8.5 to 10 ng/uL, using up to roughly 1 ug per sample for TCRbeta sequencing. Regarding the original processing steps: ImmunoSeq Analyzer 3.0 was used for analysis of TCRbeta data, and diversity was computed on productive nucleotide rearrangements. The improved Chao index was used to estimate lower-bound TCR diversity, and the Gini coefficient was used to estimate clonality using the Immunarch R package. Different nucleotide rearrangements encoding the same CDR3beta amino acid sequence were treated as distinct clonotypes. Differential abundance analysis found TCRbeta sequences that were significantly enriched in antigen-responding cells compared with anti-CD3/anti-CD28-activated cells. GLIPH2 grouped TCRs by predicted peptide-MHC specificity, both within each participant and across combined participant data sets. As stored in TCRdb, this immuneACCESS dataset retains in-frame rearrangements with V and J assigned. A fraction of the clones does not appear; measured against another copy, unresolved V genes explain less than half of the discrepancy, and the remainder lacks a known reason. V and J calls and clone size are given by that table; D and trimming were obtained from the DNA. A total of more than 10,000 clones appear in this sample, 65% to 75% of them only once. The biggest ten clones account for about 15% of the sample.

The origin of this receptor is an adult man with HIV who was CMV-seropositive. Here the sequenced sample was CD4+ T cells sorted from PBMCs after approximately 19-hour stimulation, taken from a patient who received antiretroviral therapy. Taken with the paper, the label for cell subset or site translates to: CD40L+CD69+ CD4 T cells responding to CMV lysate. This chain is built from TRBV5-1 and TRBJ2-6; the D gene is not confidently resolved. The DNA reads TGCGCCAGCGCTGCCGGGCCTTCTGGGGCCAACGTCCTGACTTTC. Its protein is CASAAGPSGANVLTF.